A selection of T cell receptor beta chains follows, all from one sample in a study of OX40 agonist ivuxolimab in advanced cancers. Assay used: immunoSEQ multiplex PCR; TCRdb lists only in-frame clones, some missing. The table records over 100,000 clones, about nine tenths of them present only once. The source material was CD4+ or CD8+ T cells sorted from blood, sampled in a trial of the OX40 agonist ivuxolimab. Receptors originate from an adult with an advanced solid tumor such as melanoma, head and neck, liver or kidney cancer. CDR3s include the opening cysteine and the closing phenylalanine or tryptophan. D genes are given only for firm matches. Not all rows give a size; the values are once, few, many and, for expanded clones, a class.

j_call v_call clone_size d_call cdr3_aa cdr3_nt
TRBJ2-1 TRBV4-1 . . CASSHKDRPGIDEQFF TGCGCCAGCAGCCACAAAGACCGTCCGGGGATAGATGAGCAGTTCTTC
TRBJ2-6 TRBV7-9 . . CASTSGTALSGANVLTF TGTGCCAGCACCTCCGGGACCGCACTCTCTGGGGCCAACGTCCTGACTTTC
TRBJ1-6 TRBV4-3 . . CASSTQAGTYSPLHF TGCGCCAGCAGCACCCAGGCCGGGACATACTCACCCCTCCACTTT
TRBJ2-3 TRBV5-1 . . CASSWQGRTDTQYF TGCGCCAGCAGCTGGCAGGGGCGGACAGATACGCAGTATTTT
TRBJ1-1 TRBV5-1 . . CASSMPERGRTEAFF TGCGCCAGCAGCATGCCGGAGAGAGGGCGTACTGAAGCTTTCTTT
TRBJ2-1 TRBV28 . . CASSFHEQFF TGTGCCAGCAGTTTCCATGAGCAGTTCTTC
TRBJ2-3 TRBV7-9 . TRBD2 CASRFGGITDTQYF TGTGCCAGCCGGTTCGGGGGGATCACAGATACGCAGTATTTT
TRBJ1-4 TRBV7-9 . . CASSLAEGQSTNEKLFF TGTGCCAGCAGCTTAGCGGAAGGCCAATCCACTAATGAAAAACTGTTTTTT
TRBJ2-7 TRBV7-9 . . CASSPKAGDRALF TGTGCCAGCAGTCCTAAGGCTGGCGACAGAGCCCTCTTC
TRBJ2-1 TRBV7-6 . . CASSTRQGGNEQFF TGTGCCAGCAGCACCCGACAGGGAGGGAATGAGCAGTTCTTC
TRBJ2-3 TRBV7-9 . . CASSTTLHTQYF TGTGCCAGCAGCACGACACTCCATACGCAGTATTTT
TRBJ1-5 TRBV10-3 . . CAISESTGSNQPQHF TGTGCCATCAGTGAGTCGACGGGTAGCAATCAGCCCCAGCATTTT
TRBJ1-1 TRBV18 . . CASSPLLSDLAPTEAFF TGTGCCAGCTCACCACTTCTTTCTGACCTAGCTCCCACTGAAGCTTTCTTT
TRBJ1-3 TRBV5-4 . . CASSSASSSGNTIYF TGTGCCAGCAGCTCGGCCTCCAGCTCTGGAAACACCATATATTTT
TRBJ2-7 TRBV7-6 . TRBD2 CASSLAGGLEISYEQYF TGTGCCAGCAGCTTAGCCGGGGGACTAGAGATCTCCTACGAGCAGTACTTC
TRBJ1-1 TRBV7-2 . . CASSPTQGTEAFF TGTGCCAGCAGCCCTACTCAGGGCACTGAAGCTTTCTTT
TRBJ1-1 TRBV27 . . CASSPTAPNTEAFF TGTGCCAGCAGTCCGACAGCACCGAACACTGAAGCTTTCTTT
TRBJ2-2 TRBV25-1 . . CASSEYGTRPGELFF TGTGCCAGCAGTGAATATGGTACTAGGCCCGGGGAGCTGTTTTTT
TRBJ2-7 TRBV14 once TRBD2 CASSQGLAGGPPYEQYF TGTGCCAGCAGCCAGGGACTAGCGGGAGGGCCGCCCTACGAGCAGTACTTC
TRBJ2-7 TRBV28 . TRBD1 CASSSSGGESSYEQYF TGTGCCAGCAGTTCATCAGGGGGAGAGAGCTCCTACGAGCAGTACTTC
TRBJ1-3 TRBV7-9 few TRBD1 CASTPGTATLGGNTIYF TGTGCCAGCACGCCCGGGACAGCCACTCTTGGGGGAAACACCATATATTTT
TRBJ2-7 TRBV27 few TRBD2 CASSSSGAYEQYF TGTGCCAGCAGTTCTAGCGGGGCTTACGAGCAGTACTTC
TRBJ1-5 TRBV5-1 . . CASSLGASGAGQPQHF TGCGCCAGCAGCTTGGGTGCCTCAGGGGCTGGGCAGCCCCAGCATTTT
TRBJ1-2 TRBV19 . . CASSIDPRANYGYTF TGTGCCAGTAGTATAGACCCACGGGCTAACTATGGCTACACCTTC
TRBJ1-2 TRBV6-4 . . CASSDRDSVGGYTF TGTGCCAGCAGTGACCGCGACAGTGTTGGAGGCTACACCTTC
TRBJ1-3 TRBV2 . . CASSPQILSGNTIYF TGTGCCAGCAGCCCCCAGATCCTCTCTGGAAACACCATATATTTT
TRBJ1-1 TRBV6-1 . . CASSEGPAEAFF TGTGCCAGCAGTGAAGGTCCAGCTGAAGCTTTCTTT
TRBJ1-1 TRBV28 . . CASSFFGGMNTEAFF TGTGCCAGCAGTTTCTTTGGCGGAATGAACACTGAAGCTTTCTTT
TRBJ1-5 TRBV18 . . CASSPRGGSDYSNQPQHF TGTGCCAGCTCACCACGGGGAGGGTCCGATTATAGCAATCAGCCCCAGCATTTT
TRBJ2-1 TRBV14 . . CASSQELGRGTPYKNEQFF TGTGCCAGCAGCCAAGAACTAGGACGCGGGACTCCCTATAAAAATGAGCAGTTCTTC